Below, 26 T cell receptor beta chains from the same sample are listed, as sequenced in a study of Ad26.COV2.S vaccination and SARS-CoV-2 variants. As for treatment: some 19 received Ad26.COV2.S at low or high dose, single or two shots; roughly 5 received placebo; per-sample allocation not given. Material that was analyzed had been drawn on day 63 after the first vaccine or placebo injection. Libraries were prepared by immunoSEQ multiplex PCR; TCRdb keeps only in-frame clonotypes and omits some of them. This table has around 500,000 clones, roughly nine tenths appearing once. Sequenced here: peripheral blood, sampled in a trial of Ad26.COV2.S vaccine versus placebo. Receptors were obtained from a person between 18 and 59 years old who received the Ad26.COV2.S COVID-19 vaccine or a placebo.

J is TRBJ1-3 and V is TRBV9; 8 bases match TRBD1. CDR1 and CDR2 from the germline V gene are SGDLS and YYNGEE. The J segment lost 3 bases and the V segment lost 4 bases, leaving 6 bases of the junction unmatched. The length of the CDR3 is 15 residues. DNA of the CDR3: TGTGCCAGCAGCACCTACAGGGGGTTTGGAAACACCATATATTTT. Amino acid sequence: CASSTYRGFGNTIYF.

The chain links TRBV25-1 to TRBJ2-7; the D gene is possibly TRBD1 (5 bases). Germline V gene data show CDR1 as MGHDK and CDR2 as SYGVNS. V was cut by 2 bases and J by 7 bases, with 12 bases left in between. CDR3 length equals 13 residues. The CDR3 protein is CASSESSRVEQYF. The CDR3 bases are TGTGCCAGCAGTGAAAGTAGCAGGGTGGAGCAGTACTTC.

The chain carries TRBV6-5 and TRBJ1-5; D possibly corresponds to TRBD1 (5 bases). The germline gives CDR1 MNHEY, CDR2 SVGAGI. Trimming took 2 bases from V and 0 from J, leaving 11 bases between them. The CDR3 covers 16 residues. Here the CDR3 reads CASSYNGRDSNQPQHF. In DNA, the CDR3 is TGTGCCAGCAGTTACAATGGCAGGGATAGCAATCAGCCCCAGCATTTT.

This clone was seen only once. This chain joins TRBV19 and TRBJ1-1; 7 bases align to TRBD1. The J segment lost 1 base and the V segment lost 4 bases, leaving 3 bases of the junction unmatched. CDR1 is LNHDA, CDR2 SQIVND, per germline (reference sequence). The CDR3 has 14 residues. The CDR3 DNA follows: TGTGCCAGTAGTAGGGCAGGGGGGAACACTGAAGCTTTCTTT. Protein: CASSRAGGNTEAFF.

The chain combines TRBV11-2 with TRBJ1-6; no clear D. The CDR3 is 16 amino acids. The V and J ends lost 5 bases and 4 bases respectively, with 15 bases between them. Germline-derived CDR1 and CDR2 are SGHAT and FQNNGV. The CDR3 sequence: CASSSLMEGYNSPLHF. For the CDR3, the DNA is TGTGCCAGCAGCAGCCTTATGGAAGGGTATAATTCACCCCTCCACTTT.

This clone appeared a single time. The chain links TRBV5-6 to TRBJ2-7; D might be TRBD1 (6 bases). V was cut by 4 bases and J by 4 bases, with 12 bases left in between. There are 13 residues in the CDR3. Germline loops: CDR1 SGHDT, CDR2 YYEEEE. CDR3 DNA: TGTGCCAGCAGCCCGACAGGCCCATACGAGCAGTACTTC. Its translation: CASSPTGPYEQYF.

This sequence joins TRBV7-6 and TRBJ2-5; D is perhaps TRBD2 (5 bases). The germline V gene encodes CDR1 SGHVS and CDR2 FNYEAQ. V lost 4 bases, J lost 5 bases, and 8 bases lay in between. This CDR3 has 12 amino acids. This CDR3 reads CASSSTGETQYF. The DNA of the CDR3 is TGTGCCAGCAGCTCCACGGGGGAGACCCAGTACTTC.

This clone was counted only a few times. The chain has TRBV7-9 and TRBJ2-1, with a tentative D call TRBD1 (6 bases). V lost 5 bases and J lost 6, with 14 bases in between. The CDR3 sequence is 14 residues long. From germline, CDR1 is SEHNR and CDR2 FQNEAQ (reference sequence). The CDR3 nucleotides read TGTGCCAGCAGCGTCAGGGGATCCACCAATGAGCAGTTCTTC. This encodes CASSVRGSTNEQFF.

The V call is TRBV11-2, the J call TRBJ2-7; D remains ambiguous. The germline V and J ends were trimmed by 3 bases and 0 bases, with 15 bases remaining between them. Germline lookup yields CDR1 SGHAT and CDR2 FQNNGV. CDR3 size: 16 residues. The CDR3 coding sequence is TGTGCCAGCAGCTTCCTACCTCTCCCGTTCTCCTACGAGCAGTACTTC. Translating gives CASSFLPLPFSYEQYF. Supplemented by reference TRBV11-2 and TRBJ2-7, the full variable domain reads EAGVAQSPRYKIIEKRQSVAFWCNPISGHATLYWYQQILGQGPKLLIQFQNNGVVDDSQLPKDRFSAERLKGVDSTLKIQPAKLEDSAVYLCASSFLPLPFSYEQYFGPGTRLTVT.

This rearrangement joins TRBV5-1 to TRBJ1-2; D gene ambiguous. The V and J ends lost 3 bases and 5 bases respectively, with 8 bases between them. Germline V lookup: CDR1 SGHRS, CDR2 YFSETQ. CDR3 length: 12 amino acids. The CDR3 loop reads CASSSAGYGYTF. In nucleotides, the CDR3 is TGCGCCAGCAGCTCCGCGGGGTATGGCTACACCTTC.

This rearrangement joins TRBV7-2 to TRBJ2-1; D is unclear. V dropped 3 bases and J dropped 10 bases, with 13 bases sitting between them. CDR3 size: 13 residues. Germline CDR1 SGHTA, CDR2 FQGNSA. The chain's CDR3 is CASSFNTMGEQFF. CDR3 bases: TGTGCCAGCAGCTTTAATACTATGGGCGAGCAGTTCTTC.

The V call is TRBV27, the J call TRBJ1-2; D possibly corresponds to TRBD1 (5 bases). V lost 4 bases and J lost 5, with 14 bases in between. CDR3 length equals 14 residues. Germline CDR1 reads MNHEY; CDR2 reads SMNVEV (reference sequence). CDR3 coding DNA: TGTGCCAGCAGTTCATTACAGGACTTATATGGCTACACCTTC. This codes for CASSSLQDLYGYTF.

V is TRBV5-1 and J is TRBJ1-2, with TRBD1 matching 8 bases. Trimming cost V 1 base and J 5 bases; bases outside gene matches: 7. Germline assignment: CDR1 SGHRS and CDR2 YFSETQ. The CDR3 is 15 residues long. The CDR3 nucleotides are TGCGCCAGCAGCTTGACGGACAGGGCTGGTTATGGCTACACCTTC. Its protein product is CASSLTDRAGYGYTF.

The chain has TRBV3-1 (or the pseudogene TRBV3-2) and TRBJ2-1, with 10 bases fitting TRBD2. The CDR3 covers 14 residues. Germline trimming cut 3 bases from V and 7 bases from J; bases unmatched to any gene: 3. Looked up from germline, CDR1 is LGHDT and CDR2 is YNNKEL (reference sequence). The CDR3 coding sequence is TGTGCCAGCAGCCATGCTAGCGGGAGTAATGAGCAGTTCTTC. Amino acids: CASSHASGSNEQFF.

The V call is TRBV28, the J call TRBJ2-2; TRBD1 aligns across 7 bases. J was trimmed by 0 bases and V by 5 bases; bases with no gene match: 9. Germline V CDR1 and CDR2: MDHEN, SYDVKM. CDR3 length: 17 residues. CDR3 sequence (DNA): TGTGCCAGCAGTGCCCATACAGGGGTCGCGAACACCGGGGAGCTGTTTTTT. This codes for CASSAHTGVANTGELFF.

The V call is TRBV2, the J call TRBJ2-7; D unclear. Germline V gene lookup returns CDR1 SNHLY and CDR2 FYNNEI. V shed 4 bases and J shed 7 bases, with 11 bases lying between them. This CDR3 spans 12 amino acids. The CDR3 sequence is CASSGLLWEQYF. CDR3 coding DNA: TGTGCCAGCAGTGGACTCCTCTGGGAGCAGTACTTC. Together with reference TRBV2 and TRBJ2-7, the CDR3 gives the full variable domain: EPEVTQTPSHQVTQMGQEVILRCVPISNHLYFYWYRQILGQKVEFLVSFYNNEISEKSEIFDDQFSVERPDGSNFTLKIRSTKLEDSAMYFCASSGLLWEQYFGPGTRLTVT.

V usage is TRBV6-6 and J usage is TRBJ1-6, with 7 bases matching TRBD1. The J segment lost 7 bases and the V segment lost 5 bases, leaving 14 bases of the junction unmatched. From germline, CDR1 is MNHNY and CDR2 SVGAGI (reference sequence). The CDR3 runs 17 residues. The CDR3 loop reads CASSQGPTGHGNSPLHF. DNA for the CDR3: TGTGCCAGCAGTCAGGGACCGACAGGGCACGGGAATTCACCCCTCCACTTT.

The chain combines TRBV18 with TRBJ1-1; D gene ambiguous. Germline V gives CDR1 KGHSH, CDR2 LQKENI. This CDR3 has 15 amino acids. The ends were cut back, 3 bases at V and 8 bases at J, with 19 bases in the middle. CDR3 bases: TGTGCCAGCTCACCCCCGAACCCACGAGGAGAAGAAGCTTTCTTT. It specifies CASSPPNPRGEEAFF.

The chain is built from TRBV4-2 and TRBJ2-1; D gene uncertain. In germline, CDR1 is LGHNA, CDR2 YNFKEQ. The CDR3 runs to 18 residues. Trimming pared 0 bases from V and 0 bases from J, leaving 15 bases between. The DNA for the CDR3 is TGTGCCAGCAGCCAAGAATCGATTGACGACCACTCCTACAATGAGCAGTTCTTC. Translated, it gives CASSQESIDDHSYNEQFF.

The chain is built from TRBV5-1 and TRBJ1-2; perhaps TRBD1 as D (5 bases). V was shortened by 4 bases and J by 8 bases, with 15 bases between the two germline ends. CDR3 length: 13 residues. Germline V gene sequence: CDR1 SGHRS, CDR2 YFSETQ. The CDR3 bases are TGCGCCAGCAGCCTAGACAGAGTGGGAGGCTACACCTTC. This translates into CASSLDRVGGYTF.

In DNA, the CDR3 is TGCAGCGTTGGGCCGGAGAACACTGAAGCTTTCTTT. Protein: CSVGPENTEAFF. The chain combines TRBV29-1 with TRBJ1-1; D not certain. The CDR3 spans 12 residues. Germline assignment: CDR1 SQVTM and CDR2 ANQGSEA. V was pared by 4 bases and J by 1 base, with 7 bases between.

The chain recombines TRBV24-1 with TRBJ2-3; 14 bases agree with TRBD2. Germline V gives CDR1 KGHDR, CDR2 SFDVKD. This CDR3 contains 17 residues. With 1 base clipped from V and 4 bases from J, the junction kept 3 bases outside the gene matches. The CDR3 spells CATSDLGTSGSADTQYF. In DNA form, the CDR3 reads TGTGCCACCAGTGATTTAGGGACTAGCGGGAGCGCAGATACGCAGTATTTT.

This clone is a singleton in its sample. The chain joins TRBV2 to TRBJ2-1; unclear D gene. The V gene lost 2 bases and the J gene lost 4 bases, with 6 bases spanning the gap. CDR1 is SNHLY and CDR2 is FYNNEI in the germline V gene. The CDR3 is made up of 13 amino acids. The DNA for the CDR3 is TGTGCCAGCAGTGAACGGGTTTACAATGAGCAGTTCTTC. As protein: CASSERVYNEQFF. The whole variable domain, filled in from reference TRBV2 and TRBJ2-1, reads EPEVTQTPSHQVTQMGQEVILRCVPISNHLYFYWYRQILGQKVEFLVSFYNNEISEKSEIFDDQFSVERPDGSNFTLKIRSTKLEDSAMYFCASSERVYNEQFFGPGTRLTVL.

Note on this clone: At the DNA level, this CDR3 is encoded by other sequences in the same sample as well. The rearrangement links TRBV30 to TRBJ2-7; D uncertain. The V end lost 1 base, the J end lost 3 bases, and 4 bases lay between the germline ends. Germline CDR1 is GTSNPN and CDR2 is SVGIG (reference sequence). The CDR3 runs to 11 residues. CDR3 sequence (DNA): TGTGCCTGGAGTGGCAGCTACGAGCAGTACTTC. Amino acid sequence: CAWSGSYEQYF.

CDR3 protein: CAWMGQANTEAFF. The DNA of the CDR3 is TGTGCCTGGATGGGACAGGCGAACACTGAAGCTTTCTTT. The chain joins TRBV30 to TRBJ1-1; 8 nucleotides match TRBD1. CDR3 length: 13 residues. With V trimmed by 4 bases and J by 1 base, 2 bases remained unmatched. In germline, CDR1 is GTSNPN, CDR2 SVGIG (reference sequence).

The V call is TRBV6-1, the J call TRBJ2-7, with D possibly TRBD2 on 7 matching bases. V was clipped by 3 bases and J by 1 base, with 16 bases between them. CDR1 and CDR2 from the germline V gene are MNHNS and SASEGT. The CDR3 extends over 16 amino acids. The DNA for the CDR3 is TGTGCCAGCAGTGACCCGGGGGCGGGAGCTTCCTACGAGCAGTACTTC. Amino acids: CASSDPGAGASYEQYF.